The source of this T cell receptor beta chain is a study of blood T cells in healthy people across ages. Through a sample-barcoded 5' primer and a J-beta primer mix, a second PCR was run for 7 to 11 cycles. TCRdb processed the 5' RACE reads anew with MiXCR; each CDR3 protein has one entry. The sample shows 1.5 million to 2 million distinct CDR3 sequences, 30% to 40% of them seen only once. This sequence originates from a human donor in good health. Material for sequencing was blood.

The chain's CDR3 is CASSLNAPSGGETQYF. The CDR3 DNA is TGTGCCAGCAGCTTAAACGCGCCGAGTGGAGGGGAGACCCAGTACTTC. The V gene is TRBV7-3, the J gene TRBJ2-5; possibly TRBD2 for D (6 bases). The CDR3 has 16 residues. V was clipped by 1 base and J by 5 bases, with 17 bases between them. Germline values: CDR1 SGHTA, CDR2 FQGTGA.